The TCR beta chain under discussion was sequenced for a study of OX40 agonist ivuxolimab in advanced cancers. The table came from immunoSEQ multiplex PCR; TCRdb's copy has only in-frame clones and leaves some out. Among tens of thousands of clones, approximately 90% were seen once, and the ten largest hold around 1.6%. The CDR3 sequence is 16 residues long. The ends lost 0 bases at V and 6 bases at J; junction bases unmatched: 11. Germline CDR1 SGHVS, CDR2 FNYEAQ. In its sample, this clone was seen once. The source material was CD4+ or CD8+ T cells sorted from blood, sampled in a trial of the OX40 agonist ivuxolimab. The chain links TRBV7-6 to TRBJ2-7; 7 bases are a match to TRBD2. This TCR was sampled from an adult with an advanced solid tumor such as melanoma, head and neck, liver or kidney cancer. The CDR3 sequence is CASSLAGGVSLVEQYF. As DNA, the CDR3 is TGTGCCAGCAGCTTAGCGGGGGGGGTGTCTTTGGTCGAGCAGTACTTC. Full variable domain (rest looked up from reference TRBV7-6 and TRBJ2-7): GAGVSQSPRYKVTKRGQDVALRCDPISGHVSLYWYRQALGQGPEFLTYFNYEAQQDKSGLPNDRFSAERPEGSISTLTIQRTEQRDSAMYRCASSLAGGVSLVEQYFGPGTRLTVT.